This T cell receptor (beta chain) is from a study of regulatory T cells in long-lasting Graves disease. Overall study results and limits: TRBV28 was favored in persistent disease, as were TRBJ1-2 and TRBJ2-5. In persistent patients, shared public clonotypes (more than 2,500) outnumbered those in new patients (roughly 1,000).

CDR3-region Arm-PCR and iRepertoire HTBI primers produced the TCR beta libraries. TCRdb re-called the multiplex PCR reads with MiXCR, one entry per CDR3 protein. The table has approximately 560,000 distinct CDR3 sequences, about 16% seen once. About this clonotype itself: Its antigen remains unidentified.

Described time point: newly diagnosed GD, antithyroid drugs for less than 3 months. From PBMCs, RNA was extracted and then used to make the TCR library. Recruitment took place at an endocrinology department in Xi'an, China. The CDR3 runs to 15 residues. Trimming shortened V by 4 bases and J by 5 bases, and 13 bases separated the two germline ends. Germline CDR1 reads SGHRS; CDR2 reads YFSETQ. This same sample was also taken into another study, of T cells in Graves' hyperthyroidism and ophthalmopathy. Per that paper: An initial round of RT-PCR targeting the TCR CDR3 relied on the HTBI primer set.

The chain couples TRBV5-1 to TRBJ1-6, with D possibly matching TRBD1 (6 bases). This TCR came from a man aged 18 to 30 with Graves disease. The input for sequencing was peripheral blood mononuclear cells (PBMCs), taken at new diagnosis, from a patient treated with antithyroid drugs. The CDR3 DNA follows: TGCGCCAGCAGCATCCAAGCAGGGGATAATTCACCCCTCCACTTT. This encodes CASSIQAGDNSPLHF.